Listed here are 9 T cell receptor delta chains from one sample, sequenced in a study of gamma-delta chains in newborns, infants, children. TCRdb reanalysed the reads with CATT. The sample shows roughly 4,400 delta-chain clones, around 40% of them seen only once. Sequencing was performed on blood. These receptors were taken from a child who received the measles vaccine.

This clone was observed a few times. This rearrangement joins TRDV3 to TRDJ1; 12 bases align to TRDD3. The CDR3 spans 18 residues. J gave up 3 bases and V 2 bases, and 16 bases lay outside the gene matches. Germline V gene data show CDR1 as TVYSNPD and CDR2 as GDNSRS (reference sequence). CDR3 amino acids: CAFSESTGGYKWADKLIF. DNA of the CDR3: TGTGCCTTTTCCGAGTCCACTGGGGGATACAAGTGGGCCGATAAACTCATCTTT.

V and J are TRDV1 and TRDJ1, with a possible D match to TRDD3 (6 bases). Trimming stripped 3 bases from V and 4 bases from J, with 12 bases between. The germline V gene encodes CDR1 TSWWSYY and CDR2 QGS. CDR3 length: 14 amino acids. CDR3: CALGDDTRVDKLIF. The CDR3 DNA is TGTGCTCTTGGGGACGATACGCGGGTCGATAAACTCATCTTT.

The CDR3 sequence is CACDDLGIFTDKLIF. DNA of the CDR3: TGTGCCTGTGATGACTTGGGGATCTTCACCGATAAACTCATCTTT. The chain is built from TRDV2 and TRDJ1, with D perhaps matching TRDD3 (6 bases). V shed 4 bases and J shed 1 base, with 15 bases lying between them. This CDR3 comprises 15 residues. Germline CDR1 and CDR2: GEAIGNYY and EKD.

The chain is built from TRDV3 and TRDJ1; 10 bases match TRDD3. The V segment lost 0 bases and the J segment 1 base; nucleotides outside the gene matches: 11. The CDR3 contains 17 residues. Germline V gene data show CDR1 as TVYSNPD and CDR2 as GDNSRS (reference sequence). This CDR3 reads CAFSDLPRGIRTDKLIF. The DNA for the CDR3 is TGTGCCTTTAGTGACCTCCCGAGGGGGATACGCACCGATAAACTCATCTTT.

This clone turned up a few times. V gene TRDV1 combines with J gene TRDJ1; 7 positions agree with TRDD3. Germline assignment: CDR1 TSWWSYY and CDR2 QGS. Losses at the gene ends were 1 base for V and 0 bases for J; bases not matched to a gene: 14. The CDR3 has 19 residues. CDR3 sequence (DNA): TGTGCTCTTGGGGAACAACGTGGAGTACTGGGGACCTACACCGATAAACTCATCTTT. Encoded protein: CALGEQRGVLGTYTDKLIF.

Concerning this clone itself: It differs at one base from a far larger clone, so likely a read error. Other DNA sequences in this specimen translate into the identical CDR3. The chain has TRDV1 and TRDJ1; TRDD2 matches 8 bases. CDR1 TSWWSYY and CDR2 QGS come from the germline V gene. The CDR3 totals 23 residues. This CDR3 reads CALGEPSPFLKVWDDPYTDKLIF. CDR3 in DNA: TGTGCTCTTGGGGAGCCCTCACCCTTCCTAAAGGTCTGGGACGACCCCTACACCGATAAACTGATCTTT.

This sequence joins TRDV1 and TRDJ1; 9 nucleotides match TRDD3. The CDR3 covers 18 residues. Unmatched junction bases numbered 12, after V lost 2 bases and J lost 2 bases. Per the germline V gene, CDR1 is TSWWSYY and CDR2 is QGS. CDR3 in amino acids: CALGEGPTWGIATDKLIF. The CDR3 DNA is TGTGCTCTTGGGGAAGGACCTACATGGGGGATAGCGACCGATAAACTCATCTTT.

This clone occurred a few times. V usage is TRAV29/DV5 and J usage is TRDJ3, with D possibly matching TRDD3 (5 bases). Germline CDR1 is NSMFDY and CDR2 is ISSIKDK. This CDR3 is 18 amino acids long. The germline V and J ends were trimmed by 5 bases and 2 bases, with 20 bases remaining between them. In DNA form, the CDR3 reads TGTGCAGCCAAGCGGGGGGTACTGATGGCCTGGGACACCCGACAGATGTTTTTC. Translation gives CAAKRGVLMAWDTRQMFF.

The rearrangement uses TRDV1 and TRDJ2; D ambiguous. V shed 0 bases and J shed 0 bases, with 20 bases lying between them. The V gene's germline CDR1 is TSWWSYY and CDR2 QGS. This CDR3 contains 20 residues. CDR3 amino acids: CALGELPSPGVIALTAQLFF. The CDR3 DNA sequence: TGTGCTCTTGGGGAACTTCCCTCGCCCGGGGTCATCGCTTTGACAGCACAACTCTTCTTT.